This paragraph covers one T cell receptor (beta chain) sequence. Its antigen is unidentified. Germline CDR1 reads SQVTM; CDR2 reads ANQGSEA. CDR3 length: 17 amino acids. This sample is drawn from a study of T cells expressing NK-cell markers. Whole-study findings and limits: Whether expanded NKG2C+ T cell clones were HCMV-specific remained unclear.

A 5'RACE template switching approach incorporating UMIs was used to make TCR beta cDNA. With the 5' RACE reads reprocessed, TCRdb shows one record per CDR3 protein and no DNA. The listing records 250,000 to 300,000 distinct CDR3 sequences. Sequencing was done on a sample of blood T cells: a sorted CD56 or NKG2C T cell subset, CD4+ or CD8+ T cells, or bulk PBMC T cells (not recorded which). The TCR was taken from a woman aged 18-69 years in good health. This chain joins TRBV29-1 and TRBJ1-2; the D call of TRBD1 rests on TCRdb alone, since no DNA is present to check it. Here the CDR3 reads CSVVQASHTAANYGYTF.